This passage covers 3 T cell receptor beta chains from one sample sequenced in a study of T cell clones after liver transplantation. TCRdb's copy holds only in-frame clones and misses some; the assay was immunoSEQ multiplex PCR. This table has roughly 74,000 clones, about four fifths appearing once. This specimen consisted of CD4+ T cells from blood, obtained before liver transplant. These receptors originate from a human donor who received a liver transplant.

The chain uses TRBV5-1 and TRBJ2-1, with TRBD1 matching 9 bases. Germline trimming cut 3 bases from V and 6 bases from J; bases unmatched to any gene: 7. The germline V gene has CDR1 SGHRS and CDR2 YFSETQ. The CDR3 sequence is 15 residues long. Here the CDR3 DNA reads TGCGCCAGCAGCTCCGGACAGGGGAACATCAATGAGCAGTTCTTC. Its translation is CASSSGQGNINEQFF.

The chain combines TRBV9 with TRBJ2-1; unclear D gene. Germline assignment: CDR1 SGDLS and CDR2 YYNGEE. Trimming stripped 0 bases from V and 8 bases from J, with 15 bases between. This CDR3 region has 15 residues. CDR3 region: CASSVAEGNLDEQFF. In DNA form, the CDR3 reads TGTGCCAGCAGCGTAGCGGAAGGTAATCTGGATGAGCAGTTCTTC. Full variable domain (rest looked up from reference TRBV9 and TRBJ2-1): DSGVTQTPKHLITATGQRVTLRCSPRSGDLSVYWYQQSLDQGLQFLIQYYNGEERAKGNILERFSAQQFPDLHSELNLSSLELGDSALYFCASSVAEGNLDEQFFGPGTRLTVL.

The chain joins TRBV20-1 to TRBJ1-1, with unresolved D. Trimming left V 6 bases short and J 1 base short, with 6 bases between. CDR3 length: 11 amino acids. In germline, CDR1 is DFQATT, CDR2 SNEGSKA (reference sequence). The CDR3 reads CSAGQNTEAFF. DNA for the CDR3: TGCAGTGCCGGCCAGAACACTGAAGCTTTCTTT.